What follows describes a single TCR beta chain. The antigen is not known. Using immunoSEQ multiplex PCR, the repertoire was profiled, and TCRdb retains in-frame clones only, with some absent. Of some 2,100,000 clones listed, under 95% are singletons. The data stem from a study of shared clonotypes between healthy human individuals. Whole-study findings and limits: Some clonotypes were shared by all four sorted-subset donors, while others were not shared. The non-shared ones had lower generation probabilities than the shared ones.

Positively selected for CCR7, the CD45RO-negative cells used as naive CD8 cells excluded terminally differentiated effector memory CD45RA+ cells. All of the donors resided in Nashville, Tennessee, and each was a Caucasian adult. Sequenced: naive CD8+ T cells from PBMCs. This receptor was identified in a man between 18 and 29 years old in good health. Some clones in this sample may be carry-over from other donors' samples.

The CDR3 DNA sequence: TGTGCCAGCAGTTTAAACCCGGGCCCTTACAATGAGCAGTTCTTC. This sequence encodes CASSLNPGPYNEQFF. The V and J genes are TRBV27 and TRBJ2-1; D is undetermined. The CDR3 has 15 residues. Per the germline V gene, CDR1 is MNHEY and CDR2 is SMNVEV (reference sequence). Trimming removed 2 bases at V and 4 bases at J, with 12 bases between.